One sample yielded the 20 T cell receptor beta chains listed below, sequenced in a study of identical twins. TCRdb re-derived calls from the 5' RACE reads in MiXCR, one entry per CDR3 protein. The sample consists of about 920,000 distinct CDR3 sequences, approximately 13% of them appearing once. The data also belong to a second study, concerning yellow fever vaccine responses in identical twins.

The material sequenced was PBMCs. All receptors derive from a woman between 18 and 29 years old in good health.

V gene TRBV7-9 combines with J gene TRBJ1-4; 9 positions agree with TRBD1. Germline V gene data show CDR1 as SEHNR and CDR2 as FQNEAQ (reference sequence). The V segment lost 5 bases and the J segment 6 bases; nucleotides outside the gene matches: 7. This CDR3 region has 15 residues. The CDR3 protein is CASSRLGQGYEKLFF. DNA for the CDR3: TGTGCCAGCAGCCGTTTGGGACAGGGATATGAAAAACTGTTTTTT.

There are a few counts of this clonotype. The J gene is TRBJ2-2, the V gene TRBV4-1; maybe TRBD2 (7 bases). The germline V gene has CDR1 MGHRA and CDR2 YSYEKL. The CDR3 sequence is 16 residues long. Deletions cut 4 bases from V and 3 bases from J, with 15 bases between. The CDR3 region has the DNA TGCGCCAGCAGCCCAGGGGAGGGACTGTACACCGGGGAGCTGTTTTTT. This gives the protein CASSPGEGLYTGELFF.

This clonotype was counted a few times. V is TRBV11-2 and J is TRBJ1-1; the D is unclear. Germline values: CDR1 SGHAT, CDR2 FQNNGV. This CDR3 comprises 15 residues. V gave up 4 bases and J gave up 4 bases, with 16 bases separating them. The CDR3 DNA is TGTGCCAGCAGCTCCGGAAGGACTCGGGGCACTGAAGCTTTCTTT. Translating gives CASSSGRTRGTEAFF.

Only a few counts were recorded for this clonotype. CDR3 residues: CASSPSGGSQPQHF. CDR3 bases: TGTGCCAGCAGCCCTTCAGGGGGCAGTCAGCCCCAGCATTTT. The J gene is TRBJ1-5, the V gene TRBV6-1; TRBD1 matches at 8 bases. Germline lookup yields CDR1 MNHNS and CDR2 SASEGT. V lost 6 bases, J lost 6 bases, and 7 bases stayed unmatched. CDR3 length equals 14 residues.

CDR3: CASSQPGGGTGELFF. In DNA, the CDR3 is TGCGCCAGCAGCCAACCTGGTGGAGGGACCGGGGAGCTGTTTTTT. J is TRBJ2-2 and V is TRBV4-1; a possible D gene is TRBD2 (6 bases). Trimming removed 2 bases from V and 5 bases from J, with 12 bases in between. The germline CDR1 and CDR2 sequences are MGHRA and YSYEKL. CDR3 size: 15 residues.

This clonotype has more than one count but fewer than ten. The J gene is TRBJ2-1, the V gene TRBV27; D gene uncertain. The CDR3 sequence is 11 residues long. Trimming took 6 bases from V and 10 from J, leaving 10 bases between them. Germline values: CDR1 MNHEY, CDR2 SMNVEV (reference sequence). CDR3 sequence: CASSSPREQFF. Here the CDR3 DNA reads TGTGCCAGCAGCTCCCCCAGGGAGCAGTTCTTC.

The V call is TRBV20-1, the J call TRBJ1-5; D is undetermined. The CDR3 contains 13 residues. V lost 0 bases and J lost 4, with 7 bases in between. The germline CDR1 and CDR2 sequences are DFQATT and SNEGSKA (reference sequence). The CDR3 sequence: CSARDKQNQPQHF. Here the CDR3 DNA reads TGCAGTGCTAGAGATAAACAGAATCAGCCCCAGCATTTT.

The chain recombines TRBV5-1 with TRBJ1-1; 8 bases match TRBD1. The J segment lost 4 bases and the V segment lost 4 bases, leaving 9 bases of the junction unmatched. The CDR3 covers 15 residues. CDR1 is SGHRS and CDR2 is YFSETQ in the germline V gene. DNA of the CDR3: TGCGCCAGCAGCGGCGGACAGGGATCAAGCACTGAAGCTTTCTTT. It is translated as CASSGGQGSSTEAFF.

The rearrangement uses TRBV5-1 and TRBJ2-3; D call uncertain. V lost 4 bases and J lost 1, with 10 bases in between. The CDR3 consists of 14 residues. Germline lookup yields CDR1 SGHRS and CDR2 YFSETQ. The CDR3 is CASSDTLGTDTQYF. The CDR3 coding sequence is TGCGCCAGCAGCGATACCCTAGGCACAGATACGCAGTATTTT.

The chain is built from TRBV7-9 and TRBJ1-1; D not certain. This CDR3 is built from 12 residues. Germline values: CDR1 SEHNR, CDR2 FQNEAQ (reference sequence). V was shortened by 5 bases and J by 8 bases, with 12 bases between the two germline ends. CDR3 DNA sequence: TGTGCCAGCAGCGCCATCGGTCGGGAAGCTTTCTTT. Protein sequence: CASSAIGREAFF.

This clonotype was picked up a small number of times. The gene calls are TRBV4-1 and TRBJ1-2; D gene uncertain. The germline V gene has CDR1 MGHRA and CDR2 YSYEKL. The CDR3 extends over 15 amino acids. V dropped 0 bases and J dropped 1 base, with 9 bases sitting between them. The CDR3 DNA reads TGCGCCAGCAGCCAAGAACGGGGAGTTAACTATGGCTACACCTTC. Translated, it gives CASSQERGVNYGYTF.

This clonotype was detected a few times. The chain links TRBV20-1 to TRBJ2-1, with a weak D call TRBD2 (5 bases). V gave up 3 bases and J gave up 10 bases, with 16 bases separating them. Per germline, CDR1 DFQATT and CDR2 SNEGSKA (reference sequence). The CDR3 covers 13 residues. CDR3 in amino acids: CSARPEGPPEQFF. The DNA of the CDR3 is TGCAGTGCTAGGCCAGAGGGCCCTCCCGAGCAGTTCTTC.

This clonotype appeared many times. The rearrangement links TRBV5-1 to TRBJ1-6; TRBD1 matches at 8 bases. CDR1 and CDR2 (germline): SGHRS, YFSETQ. J lost 5 bases, V lost 4 bases, and 2 bases had no gene match. CDR3 size: 14 residues. CDR3 nucleotides: TGCGCCAGCAGCACGGGACAGGATAATTCACCCCTCCACTTT. It specifies CASSTGQDNSPLHF.

This clonotype has just a few counts. The chain couples TRBV6-5 to TRBJ2-3; 7 bases fit TRBD2. Looked up from germline, CDR1 is MNHEY and CDR2 is SVGAGI. J gave up 2 bases and V 0 bases, and 8 bases lay outside the gene matches. This CDR3 has 17 amino acids. CDR3 region: CASSYSESSGFTDTQYF. The CDR3 DNA is TGTGCCAGCAGTTACTCGGAGTCTAGCGGATTCACAGATACGCAGTATTTT.

In the case of this clonotype: One end of the junction varies from germline; a read error may be responsible. V and J are TRBV5-1 and TRBJ2-5, with 12 bases lining up with TRBD2. This CDR3 region has 17 residues. The V gene's germline CDR1 is SGHRS and CDR2 YFSETQ. The CDR3 here is CAGSLVSSGRAAETQYF. CDR3 in DNA: TGCGCCGGCAGCTTGGTGTCTAGCGGGAGGGCGGCCGAGACCCAGTACTTC.

This clonotype was counted between two and nine times. The chain links TRBV7-6 to TRBJ2-5; 8 bases map to TRBD2. Unmatched junction bases numbered 13, after V lost 5 bases and J lost 2 bases. This CDR3 region has 17 residues. CDR1 SGHVS and CDR2 FNYEAQ come from the germline V gene. The CDR3 spells CASSLLSSGSWQETQYF. CDR3 nucleotide sequence: TGTGCCAGCAGCCTCCTGTCCAGCGGGAGCTGGCAAGAGACCCAGTACTTC.

About this clonotype itself: A much larger clone is a single base away; this may be a read error. This chain connects TRBV20-1 to TRBJ2-5; possibly TRBD2 for D (6 bases). CDR1 and CDR2 (germline): DFQATT, SNEGSKA (reference sequence). This CDR3 is built from 17 residues. This chain's CDR3 is CCASPTFGTWGSETQYF. The CDR3 DNA is TGCTGTGCTAGTCCAACGTTTGGGACTTGGGGATCCGAGACCCAGTACTTC.

This clonotype was picked up a small number of times. The chain couples TRBV20-1 to TRBJ2-1, with 14 bases identical to TRBD2. V was pared by 2 bases and J by 6 bases, with 9 bases of the junction left unmatched. The CDR3 is 17 amino acids. Per the germline V gene, CDR1 is DFQATT and CDR2 is SNEGSKA (reference sequence). CDR3 loop: CSARRPGTSGGRNEQFF. The CDR3 DNA is TGCAGTGCTAGACGTCCCGGGACTAGCGGGGGTCGCAATGAGCAGTTCTTC.

This chain connects TRBV7-9 to TRBJ2-7, with unresolved D. Deletions cut 0 bases from V and 5 bases from J, with 8 bases between. Germline V CDR1 and CDR2: SEHNR, FQNEAQ (reference sequence). This CDR3 is 13 amino acids long. CDR3 region: CASSLALRDEQYF. As DNA, the CDR3 is TGTGCCAGCAGCTTAGCGCTACGGGACGAGCAGTACTTC.

The chain links TRBV20-1 to TRBJ2-3, with D hard to call. CDR1 and CDR2 (germline): DFQATT, SNEGSKA (reference sequence). The V gene lost 5 bases and the J gene lost 2 bases, with 17 bases spanning the gap. The CDR3 is 15 residues long. The CDR3 loop is CSAPLSSSPTDTQYF. CDR3 sequence (DNA): TGCAGTGCTCCCCTCTCGAGCTCCCCCACAGATACGCAGTATTTT.